Sequencing of this TCR beta chain was carried out in a study of cytomegalovirus exposure and HLA in healthy donors. The CDR3 is 16 amino acids. Germline loops: CDR1 SGHRS, CDR2 YFSETQ. The J segment lost 2 bases and the V segment lost 0 bases, leaving 4 bases of the junction unmatched. Study outcomes and limitations: Follow-up analysis seemed to connect common viral pathogens with several of the most significant clusters identified. More than 150 TCR beta chains were listed as cytomegalovirus-associated. According to an earlier analysis, most TCR beta V segments yielded productive rearrangements about 87% or about 30% of the time.

This clone was counted a few times. Its specificity is unknown. PCR was performed using 60 Vbeta and 13 Jbeta primers. Profiled with immunoSEQ multiplex PCR; TCRdb holds only in-frame clones, not every one. Seen here are about 130,000 clones, about 10% observed once, and the top ten hold 4.6%. The TCR was taken from a young woman in good health and CMV-seropositive. The V and J genes are TRBV5-1 and TRBJ2-5, with 10 positions matching TRBD2. Sequencing was performed on PBMCs. This CDR3 is CASSLVLAGSQETQYF. In DNA form, the CDR3 reads TGCGCCAGCAGCTTGGTACTAGCGGGGTCTCAAGAGACCCAGTACTTC. Complete variable domain (other parts from reference TRBV5-1 and TRBJ2-5): KAGVTQTPRYLIKTRGQQVTLSCSPISGHRSVSWYQQTPGQGLQFLFEYFSETQRNKGNFPGRFSGRQFSNSRSEMNVSTLELGDSALYLCASSLVLAGSQETQYFGPGTRLLVL.